The 3 T cell receptor beta chains below were found in one sample sequenced in a study of T cell changes during pregnancy in multiple sclerosis. Profiling relied on immunoSEQ multiplex PCR, and the TCRdb table lists in-frame clones only, not all of them. The top ten clones hold 3% to 4.5% of a sample with 90,000 or so clones, 90% to 95% of them seen once. The sequenced sample was PBMCs, obtained in the first trimester of pregnancy. The origin of the receptors is a female donor in good health, serving as a control in a pregnancy study. Some clones in this sample may be carry-over from other donors' samples.

The rearrangement uses TRBV4-1 and TRBJ2-3; D remains unclear. The V gene lost 5 bases and the J gene lost 6 bases, with 9 bases spanning the gap. CDR1 and CDR2 (germline): MGHRA, YSYEKL. This CDR3 has 12 amino acids. CDR3 bases: TGCGCCAGCAGCGACCGGGTGGATACGCAGTATTTT. Its protein product is CASSDRVDTQYF.

The chain recombines TRBV19 with TRBJ1-5, with TRBD1 as a possible D gene (5 bases). The CDR3 covers 17 residues. CDR1 and CDR2 from the germline V gene are LNHDA and SQIVND (reference sequence). Between the trimmed V and J ends, which lost 1 base and 1 base, there was a span of 14 bases. As DNA, the CDR3 is TGTGCCAGTAGTATAGCGGCCAGGGTGGTGAGCAATCAGCCCCAGCATTTT. Amino acid sequence: CASSIAARVVSNQPQHF. The full variable domain, rest sourced from reference TRBV19 and TRBJ1-5, is DGGITQSPKYLFRKEGQNVTLSCEQNLNHDAMYWYRQDPGQGLRLIYYSQIVNDFQKGDIAEGYSVSREKKESFPLTVTSAQKNPTAFYLCASSIAARVVSNQPQHFGDGTRLSIL.

This clone was observed a single time. This chain uses TRBV18 with TRBJ1-3; D ambiguous. Trimming removed 7 bases at V and 1 base at J, with 11 bases between. Germline-derived CDR1 and CDR2 are KGHSH and LQKENI. The CDR3 extends over 14 amino acids. The DNA for the CDR3 is TGTGCCAGCTGCCACCAGATTTCTGGAAACACCATATATTTT. This gives the protein CASCHQISGNTIYF.